A single sample gave rise to the 2 T cell receptor beta chains below, sequenced in a study of blood T cell repertoires in COVID-19 (dated by TCRdb to 2018 to 2020). Libraries were built with the immunoSEQ multiplex PCR assay. TCRdb took over this immuneACCESS table, retaining in-frame rearrangements with V and J assigned. Such tables are incomplete; in checked studies, under half of the missing clones stem from an unresolved V gene, and the remainder is unexplained. This sample gives 210,000 or so clones in total; roughly 80% of them show up just once. The ten largest clonotypes hold 8.5% to 12% of the sample. The material sequenced was peripheral blood. These receptors were obtained from a woman aged 80 or over with acute or convalescent COVID-19.

The V gene is TRBV5-1, the J gene TRBJ2-3; no clear D. Trimming took 5 bases from V and 1 from J, leaving 11 bases between them. The CDR3 is 14 amino acids. The germline V gene encodes CDR1 SGHRS and CDR2 YFSETQ. CDR3 amino acids: CASRESYRTDTQYF. The CDR3 nucleotides read TGCGCCAGCAGGGAGTCTTATCGCACAGATACGCAGTATTTT.

The gene calls are TRBV19 and TRBJ2-2, with D perhaps matching TRBD1 (5 bases). CDR1 is LNHDA, CDR2 SQIVND, per germline (reference sequence). This CDR3 spans 14 amino acids. V lost 8 bases and J 2 bases, leaving 12 bases between the germline ends. The CDR3 DNA reads TGTGCCAGTCGCCCCAGGGATAACACCGGGGAGCTGTTTTTT. The encoded protein is CASRPRDNTGELFF.